Listed below are T cell receptor beta chains from one sample, sequenced in a study of regulatory T cells in long-lasting Graves disease. Via MiXCR, TCRdb re-called the multiplex PCR reads, giving one row per CDR3 protein. The data show about half a million distinct CDR3 sequences, about 22% seen once. Sequences were derived from peripheral blood mononuclear cells (PBMCs), sampled when the disease was refractory, from a patient treated with antithyroid drugs. The source is a female donor with Graves disease. CDR3s include the opening cysteine and the closing phenylalanine or tryptophan. Each record gives: clone size, J gene, D gene, V gene, CDR3 DNA, CDR3 protein. The D gene is left open where the match is weak. A row's size may be missing; if present it is once, few, many or a size class.

>many|TRBJ1-4|-|TRBV2
TGTGCCAGCAGGGACGGTGATCTTGGAAAACTGTTTTTT
CASRDGDLGKLFF
>few|TRBJ1-5|-|TRBV6-5
TGTGCCAGCAGTTTCTCGCCTGATCAGCCCCAGCATTTT
CASSFSPDQPQHF
>many|TRBJ2-7|TRBD2|TRBV2
TGTGCCAGCAGTGAAGGTACCGGGACTAACTACGAGCAGTACTTC
CASSEGTGTNYEQYF
>-|TRBJ1-1|-|TRBV30
TGTGCCTGGATTAGTAGGACTGAAGCTTTCTTT
CAWISRTEAFF
>many|TRBJ2-5|TRBD2|TRBV11-1
TGTGCCAGCAGCTCGGGACTAGCGGGAGGAGGCCAAGAGACCCAGTACTTC
CASSSGLAGGGQETQYF
>many|TRBJ1-5|-|TRBV28
TGTGCCAGCAGTTTATCGACGGGATATAGCAATCAGCCCCAGCATTTT
CASSLSTGYSNQPQHF
>-|TRBJ2-4|-|TRBV19
TGTGCCACTGCCGGGAATACAGCCAAAAACATTCAGTACTTC
CATAGNTAKNIQYF
>-|TRBJ1-3|-|TRBV7-2
TGTGCCAGCAGCTTAGACAGGAACGTTGGAAACACCATATATTTT
CASSLDRNVGNTIYF
>few|TRBJ2-7|TRBD2|TRBV20-1
TGCAGTGCTAGAGATCTCAGAAGTAGCGGGGCCGCCGAGCAGTACTTC
CSARDLRSSGAAEQYF
>few|TRBJ1-4|TRBD1|TRBV7-2
TGTGCCAGCAGCTTGGGGAAGGGGGCGCGGGGGGAAAAACTGTTTTTT
CASSLGKGARGEKLFF
>few|TRBJ1-2|-|TRBV29-1
TGCAGCACGTGGGAGGGGGGCGCGTTTGGTGGCTACACCTTC
CSTWEGGAFGGYTF
>few|TRBJ2-2|-|TRBV4-1
TGCGCCAGCAGCCAAGATAGAGGGGGGAACACCGGGGAGCTGTTTTTT
CASSQDRGGNTGELFF
>many|TRBJ2-2|TRBD2|TRBV28
TGTGCCAGCAGGGGACTAGCGGACACCGGGGAGCTGTTTTTT
CASRGLADTGELFF
>-|TRBJ2-2|-|TRBV18
TGTGCCAGCTCACCTAGCTCTGGGACCGGGGAGCTGTTTTTT
CASSPSSGTGELFF
>many|TRBJ1-5|-|TRBV6-1
TGTGCCAGCAGTGAATTAGTGACCCTTAGCAATCAGCCCCAGCATTTT
CASSELVTLSNQPQHF
>many|TRBJ2-2|-|TRBV12-3/TRBV12-4
TGTGCCAGCAGCTTGCAGGGGTCCGGGGAGCTGTTTTTT
CASSLQGSGELFF
>-|TRBJ1-3|-|TRBV9
TGTGCCAGCAGCGTAGCGCAGGCAGGAAACACCATATATTTT
CASSVAQAGNTIYF
>many|TRBJ1-1|-|TRBV28
TGTGCCAGCAGTTTTCCAGGGATAGGGAACACTGAAGCTTTCTTT
CASSFPGIGNTEAFF